This note documents a single TCR beta chain sequence. These data are taken from a study of blood T cell repertoires in COVID-19. Study in general: The samples span acute and convalescent COVID-19 from the United States, Italy and Spain.

The V and J ends lost 5 bases and 5 bases respectively, with 9 bases between them. Germline CDR1 and CDR2: MDHEN and SYDVKM. The CDR3 has 12 residues. The authors' processing: The assay estimated nucleated cells by amplifying reference gene primers. Here immunoSEQ multiplex PCR was the method, and the copy in TCRdb shows in-frame clones only, minus some. That table supplies the V and J calls and clone size; D and trimming were determined from the DNA. The sample has 35,000 to 45,000 clones; 88% are singletons. The sample consisted of peripheral blood. The clonotype was recovered from a human donor in a cohort sampled during active COVID-19. The rearrangement uses TRBV28 and TRBJ1-2, with unresolved D. The CDR3 sequence: CASSPPVYGYTF. In nucleotides, the CDR3 is TGTGCCAGCAGTCCTCCGGTGTATGGCTACACCTTC.